This T cell receptor beta chain was observed in a study of metastatic and nonmetastatic thyroid tumors. Study background: Comparison of repertoires was carried out across blood and tumor or nodule tissue from malignant and benign thyroid patients.

Under the authors' procedure: CDR3 was compared across clinicopathological groups, and the resulting differences were used to build a distant-metastasis classifier for papillary thyroid cancer. With MiXCR, TCRdb called clones anew from the PCR reads. TCRdb assigned the V and J calls; the authors' analysis was not used. The sample records around 53,000 clones, around a sixth being singletons. This CDR3 is built from 13 residues. V was pared by 11 bases and J by 5 bases, with 16 bases between. Germline loops: CDR1 MDHEN, CDR2 SYDVKM. Thyroid surgery was performed in patients who had received no treatment beforehand. This clone was recorded a few times.

This receptor was taken from a female donor with papillary thyroid cancer or a benign thyroid nodule (not recorded which). Some clones in this sample may be carry-over from other donors' samples. The sequenced sample was blood. V and J are TRBV28 and TRBJ1-5, with D maybe TRBD1 (6 bases). CDR3 nucleotides: TGTGCCGGCCGTCAGGGGTCGGATCAGCCCCAGCATTTT. The encoded protein is CAGRQGSDQPQHF.